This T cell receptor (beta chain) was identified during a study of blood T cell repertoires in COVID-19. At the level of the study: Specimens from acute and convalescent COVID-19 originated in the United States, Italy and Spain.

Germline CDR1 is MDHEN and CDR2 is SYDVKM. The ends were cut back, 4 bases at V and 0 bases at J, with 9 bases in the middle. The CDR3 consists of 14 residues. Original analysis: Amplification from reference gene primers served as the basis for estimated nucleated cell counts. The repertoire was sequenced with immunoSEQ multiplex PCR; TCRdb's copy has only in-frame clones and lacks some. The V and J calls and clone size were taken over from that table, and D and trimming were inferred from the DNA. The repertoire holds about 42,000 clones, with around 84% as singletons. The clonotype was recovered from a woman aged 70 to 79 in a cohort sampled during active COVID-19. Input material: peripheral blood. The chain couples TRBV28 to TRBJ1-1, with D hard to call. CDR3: CASSSSVLNTEAFF. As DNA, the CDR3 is TGTGCCAGCAGTTCTTCAGTATTGAACACTGAAGCTTTCTTT.